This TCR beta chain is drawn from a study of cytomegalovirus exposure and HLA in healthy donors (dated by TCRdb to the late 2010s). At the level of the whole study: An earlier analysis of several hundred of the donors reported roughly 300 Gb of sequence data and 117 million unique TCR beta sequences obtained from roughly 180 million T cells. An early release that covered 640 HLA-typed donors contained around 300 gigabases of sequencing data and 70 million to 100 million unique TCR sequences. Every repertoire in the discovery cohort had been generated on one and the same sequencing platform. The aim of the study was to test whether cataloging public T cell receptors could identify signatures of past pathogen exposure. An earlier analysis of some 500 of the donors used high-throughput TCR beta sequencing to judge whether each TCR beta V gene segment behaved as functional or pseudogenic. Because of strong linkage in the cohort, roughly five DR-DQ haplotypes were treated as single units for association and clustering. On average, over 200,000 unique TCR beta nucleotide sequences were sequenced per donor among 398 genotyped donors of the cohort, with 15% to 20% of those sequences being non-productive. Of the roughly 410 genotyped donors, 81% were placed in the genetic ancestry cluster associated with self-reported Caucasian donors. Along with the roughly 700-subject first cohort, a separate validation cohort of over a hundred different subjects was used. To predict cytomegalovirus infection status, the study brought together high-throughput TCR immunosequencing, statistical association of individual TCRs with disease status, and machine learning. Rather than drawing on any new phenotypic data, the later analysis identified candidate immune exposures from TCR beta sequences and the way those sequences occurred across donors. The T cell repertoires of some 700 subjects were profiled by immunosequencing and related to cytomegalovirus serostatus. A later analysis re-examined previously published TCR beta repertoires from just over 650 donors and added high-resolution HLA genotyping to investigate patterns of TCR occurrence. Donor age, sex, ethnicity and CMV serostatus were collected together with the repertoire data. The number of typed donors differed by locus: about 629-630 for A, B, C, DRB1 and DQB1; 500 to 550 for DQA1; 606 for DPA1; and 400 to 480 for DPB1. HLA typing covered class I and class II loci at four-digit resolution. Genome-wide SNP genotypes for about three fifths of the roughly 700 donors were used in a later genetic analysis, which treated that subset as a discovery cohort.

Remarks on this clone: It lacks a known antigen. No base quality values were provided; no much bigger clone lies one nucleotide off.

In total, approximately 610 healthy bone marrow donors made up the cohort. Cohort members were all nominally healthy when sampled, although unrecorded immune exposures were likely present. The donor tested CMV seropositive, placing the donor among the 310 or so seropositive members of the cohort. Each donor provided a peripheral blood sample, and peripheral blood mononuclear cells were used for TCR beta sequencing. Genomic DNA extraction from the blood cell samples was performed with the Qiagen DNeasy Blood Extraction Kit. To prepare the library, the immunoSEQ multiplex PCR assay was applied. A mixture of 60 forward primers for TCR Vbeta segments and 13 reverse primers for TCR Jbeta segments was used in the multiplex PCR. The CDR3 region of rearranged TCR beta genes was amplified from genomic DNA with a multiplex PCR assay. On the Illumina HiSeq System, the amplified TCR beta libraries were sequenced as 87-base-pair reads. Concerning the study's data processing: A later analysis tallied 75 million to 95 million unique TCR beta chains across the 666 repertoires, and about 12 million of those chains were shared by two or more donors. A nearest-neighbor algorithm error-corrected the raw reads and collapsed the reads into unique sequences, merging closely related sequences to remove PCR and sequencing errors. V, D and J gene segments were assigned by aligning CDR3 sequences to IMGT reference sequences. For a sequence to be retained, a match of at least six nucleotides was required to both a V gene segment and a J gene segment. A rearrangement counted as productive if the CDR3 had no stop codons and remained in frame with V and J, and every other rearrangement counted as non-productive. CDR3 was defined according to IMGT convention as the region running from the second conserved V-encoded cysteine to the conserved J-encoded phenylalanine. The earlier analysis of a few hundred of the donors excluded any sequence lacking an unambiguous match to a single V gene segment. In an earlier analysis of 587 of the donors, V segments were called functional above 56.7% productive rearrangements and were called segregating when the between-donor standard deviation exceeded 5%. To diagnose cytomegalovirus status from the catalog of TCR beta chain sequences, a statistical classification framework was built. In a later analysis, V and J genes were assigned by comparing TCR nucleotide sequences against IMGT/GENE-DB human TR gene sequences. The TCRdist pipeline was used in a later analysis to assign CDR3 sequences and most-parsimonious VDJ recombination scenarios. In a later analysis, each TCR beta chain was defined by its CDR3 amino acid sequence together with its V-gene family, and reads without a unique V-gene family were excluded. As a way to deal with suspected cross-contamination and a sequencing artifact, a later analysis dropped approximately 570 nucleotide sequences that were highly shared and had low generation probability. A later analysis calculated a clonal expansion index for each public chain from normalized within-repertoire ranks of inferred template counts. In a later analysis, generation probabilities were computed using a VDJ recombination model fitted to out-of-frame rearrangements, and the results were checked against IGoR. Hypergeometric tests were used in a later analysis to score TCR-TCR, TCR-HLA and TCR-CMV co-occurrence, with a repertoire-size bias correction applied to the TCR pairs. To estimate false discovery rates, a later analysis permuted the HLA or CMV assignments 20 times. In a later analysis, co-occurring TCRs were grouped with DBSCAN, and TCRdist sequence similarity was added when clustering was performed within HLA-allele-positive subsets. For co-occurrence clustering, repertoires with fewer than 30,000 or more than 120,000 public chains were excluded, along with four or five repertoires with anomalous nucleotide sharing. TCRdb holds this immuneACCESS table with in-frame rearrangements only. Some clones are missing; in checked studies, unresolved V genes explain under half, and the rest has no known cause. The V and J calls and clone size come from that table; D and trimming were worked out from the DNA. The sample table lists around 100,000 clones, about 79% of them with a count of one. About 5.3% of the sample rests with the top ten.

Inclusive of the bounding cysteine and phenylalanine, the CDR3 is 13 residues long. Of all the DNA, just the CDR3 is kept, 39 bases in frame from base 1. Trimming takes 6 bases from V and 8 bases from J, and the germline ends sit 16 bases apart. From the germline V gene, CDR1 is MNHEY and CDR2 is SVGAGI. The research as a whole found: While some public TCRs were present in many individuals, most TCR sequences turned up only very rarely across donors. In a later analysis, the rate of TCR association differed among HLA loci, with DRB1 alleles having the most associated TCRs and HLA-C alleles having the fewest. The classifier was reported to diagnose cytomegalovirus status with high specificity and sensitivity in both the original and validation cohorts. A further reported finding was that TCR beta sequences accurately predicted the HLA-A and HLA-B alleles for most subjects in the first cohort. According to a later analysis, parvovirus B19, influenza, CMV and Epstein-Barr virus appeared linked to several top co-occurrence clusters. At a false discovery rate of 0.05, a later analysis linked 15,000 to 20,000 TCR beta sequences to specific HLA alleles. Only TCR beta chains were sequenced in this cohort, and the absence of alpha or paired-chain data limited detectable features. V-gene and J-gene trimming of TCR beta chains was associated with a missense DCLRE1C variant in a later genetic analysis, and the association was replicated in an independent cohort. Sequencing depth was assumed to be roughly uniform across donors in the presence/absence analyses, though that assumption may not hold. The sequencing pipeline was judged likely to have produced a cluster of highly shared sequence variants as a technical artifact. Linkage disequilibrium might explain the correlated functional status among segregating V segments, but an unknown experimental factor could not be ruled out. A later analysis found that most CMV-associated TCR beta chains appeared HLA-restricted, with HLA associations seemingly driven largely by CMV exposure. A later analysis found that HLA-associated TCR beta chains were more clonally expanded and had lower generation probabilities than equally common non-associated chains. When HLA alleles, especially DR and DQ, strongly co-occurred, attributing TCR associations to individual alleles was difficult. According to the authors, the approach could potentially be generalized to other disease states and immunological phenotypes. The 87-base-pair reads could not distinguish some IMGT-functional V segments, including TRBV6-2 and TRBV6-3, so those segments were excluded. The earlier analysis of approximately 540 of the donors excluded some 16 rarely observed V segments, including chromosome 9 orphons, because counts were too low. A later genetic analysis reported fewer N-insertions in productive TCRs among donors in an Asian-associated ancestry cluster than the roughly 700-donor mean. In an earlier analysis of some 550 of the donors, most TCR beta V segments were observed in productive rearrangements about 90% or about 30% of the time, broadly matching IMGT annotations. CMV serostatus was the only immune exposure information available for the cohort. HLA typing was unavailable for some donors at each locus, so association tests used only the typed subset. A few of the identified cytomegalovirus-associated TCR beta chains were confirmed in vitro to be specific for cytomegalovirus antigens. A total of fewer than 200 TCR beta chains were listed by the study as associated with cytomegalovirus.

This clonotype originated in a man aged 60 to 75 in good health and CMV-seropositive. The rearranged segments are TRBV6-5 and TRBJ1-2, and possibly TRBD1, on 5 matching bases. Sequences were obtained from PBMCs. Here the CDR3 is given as CASSRGSKGGYTF. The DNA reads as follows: TGTGCCAGCAGCCGCGGTTCCAAGGGGGGCTACACCTTC.